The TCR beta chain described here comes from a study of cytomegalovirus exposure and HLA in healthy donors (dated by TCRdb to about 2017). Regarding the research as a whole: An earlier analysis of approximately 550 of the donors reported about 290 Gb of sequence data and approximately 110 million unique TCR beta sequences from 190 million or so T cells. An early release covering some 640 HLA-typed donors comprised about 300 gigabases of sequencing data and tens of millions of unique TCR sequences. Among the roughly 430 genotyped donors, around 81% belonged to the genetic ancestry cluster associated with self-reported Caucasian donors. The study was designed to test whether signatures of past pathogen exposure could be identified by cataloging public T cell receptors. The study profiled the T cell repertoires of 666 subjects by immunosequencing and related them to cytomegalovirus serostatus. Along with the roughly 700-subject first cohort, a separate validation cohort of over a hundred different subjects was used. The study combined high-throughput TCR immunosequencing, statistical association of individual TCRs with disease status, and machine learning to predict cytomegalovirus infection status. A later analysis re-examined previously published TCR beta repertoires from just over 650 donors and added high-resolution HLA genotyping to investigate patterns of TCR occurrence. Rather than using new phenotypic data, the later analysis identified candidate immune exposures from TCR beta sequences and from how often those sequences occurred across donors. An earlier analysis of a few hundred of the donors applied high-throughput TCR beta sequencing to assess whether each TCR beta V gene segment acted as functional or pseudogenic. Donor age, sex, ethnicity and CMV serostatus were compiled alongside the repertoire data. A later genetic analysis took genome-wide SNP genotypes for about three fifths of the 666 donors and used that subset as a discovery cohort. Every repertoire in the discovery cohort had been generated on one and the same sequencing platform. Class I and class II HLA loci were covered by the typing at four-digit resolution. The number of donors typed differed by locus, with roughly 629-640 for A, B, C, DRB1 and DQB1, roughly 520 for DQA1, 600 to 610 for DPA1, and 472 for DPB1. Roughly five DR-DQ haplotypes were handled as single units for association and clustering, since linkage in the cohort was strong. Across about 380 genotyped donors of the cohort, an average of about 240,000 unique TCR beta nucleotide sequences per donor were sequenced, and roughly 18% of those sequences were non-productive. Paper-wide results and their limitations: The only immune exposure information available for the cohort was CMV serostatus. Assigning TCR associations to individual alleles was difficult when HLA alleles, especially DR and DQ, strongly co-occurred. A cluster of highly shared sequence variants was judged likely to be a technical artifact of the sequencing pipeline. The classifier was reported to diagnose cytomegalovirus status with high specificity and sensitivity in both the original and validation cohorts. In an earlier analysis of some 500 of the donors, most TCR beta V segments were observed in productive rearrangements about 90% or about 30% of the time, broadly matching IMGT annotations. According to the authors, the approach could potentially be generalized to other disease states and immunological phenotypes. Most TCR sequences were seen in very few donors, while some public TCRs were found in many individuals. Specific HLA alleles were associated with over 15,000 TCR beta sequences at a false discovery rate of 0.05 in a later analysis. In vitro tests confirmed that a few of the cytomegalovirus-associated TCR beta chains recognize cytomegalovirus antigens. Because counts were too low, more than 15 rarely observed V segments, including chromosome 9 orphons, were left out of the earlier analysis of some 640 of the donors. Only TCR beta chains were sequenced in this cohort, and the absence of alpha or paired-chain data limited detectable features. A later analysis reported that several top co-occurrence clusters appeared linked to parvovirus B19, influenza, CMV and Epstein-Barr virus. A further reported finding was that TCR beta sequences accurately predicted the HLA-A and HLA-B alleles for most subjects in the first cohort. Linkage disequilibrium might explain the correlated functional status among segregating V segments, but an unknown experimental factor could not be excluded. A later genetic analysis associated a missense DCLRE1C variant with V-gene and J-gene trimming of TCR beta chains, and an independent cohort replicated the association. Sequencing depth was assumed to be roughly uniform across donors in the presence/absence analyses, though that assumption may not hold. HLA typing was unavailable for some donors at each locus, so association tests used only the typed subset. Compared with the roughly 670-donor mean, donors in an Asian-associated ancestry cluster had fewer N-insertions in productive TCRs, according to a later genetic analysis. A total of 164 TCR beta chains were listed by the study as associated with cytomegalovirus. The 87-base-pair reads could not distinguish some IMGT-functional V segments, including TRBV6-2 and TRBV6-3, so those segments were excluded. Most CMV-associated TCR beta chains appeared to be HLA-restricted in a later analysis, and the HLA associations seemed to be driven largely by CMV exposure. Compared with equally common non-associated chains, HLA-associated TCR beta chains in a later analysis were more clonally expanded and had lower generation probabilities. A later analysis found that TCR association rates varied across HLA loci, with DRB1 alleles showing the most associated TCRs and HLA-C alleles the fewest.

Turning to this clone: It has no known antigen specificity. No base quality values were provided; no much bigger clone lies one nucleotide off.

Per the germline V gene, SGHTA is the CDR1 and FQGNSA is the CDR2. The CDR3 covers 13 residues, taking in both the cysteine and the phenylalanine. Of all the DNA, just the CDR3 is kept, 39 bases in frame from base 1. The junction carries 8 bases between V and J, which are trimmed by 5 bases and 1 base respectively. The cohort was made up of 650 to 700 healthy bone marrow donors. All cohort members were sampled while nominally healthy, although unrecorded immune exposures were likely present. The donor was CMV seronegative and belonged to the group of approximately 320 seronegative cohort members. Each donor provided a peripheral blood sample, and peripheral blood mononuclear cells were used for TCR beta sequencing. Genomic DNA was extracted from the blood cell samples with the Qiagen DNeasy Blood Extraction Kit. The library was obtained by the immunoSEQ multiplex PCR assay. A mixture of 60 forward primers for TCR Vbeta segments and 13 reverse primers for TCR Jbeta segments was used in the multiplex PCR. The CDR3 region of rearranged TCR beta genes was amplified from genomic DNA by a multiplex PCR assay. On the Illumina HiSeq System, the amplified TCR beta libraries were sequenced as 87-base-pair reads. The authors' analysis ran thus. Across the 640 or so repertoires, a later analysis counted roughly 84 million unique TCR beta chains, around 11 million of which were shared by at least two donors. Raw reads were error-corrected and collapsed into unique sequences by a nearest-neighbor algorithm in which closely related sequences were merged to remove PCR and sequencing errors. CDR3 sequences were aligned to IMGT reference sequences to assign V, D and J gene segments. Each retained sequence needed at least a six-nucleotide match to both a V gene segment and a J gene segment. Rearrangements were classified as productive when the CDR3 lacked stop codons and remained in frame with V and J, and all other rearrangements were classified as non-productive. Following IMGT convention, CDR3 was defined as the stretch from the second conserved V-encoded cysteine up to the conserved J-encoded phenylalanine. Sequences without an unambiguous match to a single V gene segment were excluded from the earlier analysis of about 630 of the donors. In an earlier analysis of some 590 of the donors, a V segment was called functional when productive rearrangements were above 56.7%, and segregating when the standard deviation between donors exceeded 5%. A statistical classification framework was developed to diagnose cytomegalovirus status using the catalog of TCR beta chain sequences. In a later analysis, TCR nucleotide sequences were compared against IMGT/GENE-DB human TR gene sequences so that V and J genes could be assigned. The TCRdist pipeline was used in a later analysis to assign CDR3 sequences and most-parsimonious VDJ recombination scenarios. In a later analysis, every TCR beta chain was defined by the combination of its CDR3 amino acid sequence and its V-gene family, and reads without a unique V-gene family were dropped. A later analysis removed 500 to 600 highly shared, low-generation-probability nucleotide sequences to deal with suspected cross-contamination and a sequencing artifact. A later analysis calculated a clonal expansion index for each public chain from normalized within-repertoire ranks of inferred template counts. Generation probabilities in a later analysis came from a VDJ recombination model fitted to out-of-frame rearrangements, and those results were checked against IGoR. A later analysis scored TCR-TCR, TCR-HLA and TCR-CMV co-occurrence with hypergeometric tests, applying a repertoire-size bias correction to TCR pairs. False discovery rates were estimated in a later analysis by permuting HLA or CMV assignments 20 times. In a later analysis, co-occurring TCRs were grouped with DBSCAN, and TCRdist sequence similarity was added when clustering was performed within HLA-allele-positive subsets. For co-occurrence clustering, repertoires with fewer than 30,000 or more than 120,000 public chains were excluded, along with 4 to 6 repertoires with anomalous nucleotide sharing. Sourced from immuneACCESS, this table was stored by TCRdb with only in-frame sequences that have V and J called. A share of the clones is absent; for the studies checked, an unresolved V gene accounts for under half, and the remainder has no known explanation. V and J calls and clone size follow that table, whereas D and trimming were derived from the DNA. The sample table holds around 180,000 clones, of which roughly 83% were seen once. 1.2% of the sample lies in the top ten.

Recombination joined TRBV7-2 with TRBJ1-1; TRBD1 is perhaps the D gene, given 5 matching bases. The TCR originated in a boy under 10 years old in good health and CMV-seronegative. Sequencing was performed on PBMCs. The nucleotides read TGTGCCAGCAGCACTACAGGGAACACTGAAGCTTTCTTT. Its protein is CASSTTGNTEAFF.